The source of this T cell receptor (beta chain) is a study of breast tumors, draining lymph nodes, adjacent tissues. The V gene end was trimmed by 3 bases and the J gene end by 5 bases; junction bases not matched to a gene: 13. Per the germline V gene, CDR1 is SGHVS and CDR2 is FNYEAQ. The CDR3 is 16 residues long. Study-level results: Tumor T cell lymph node origin was a supported hypothesis, not proven. Luminal-like breast cancer showed significantly higher tumor–nontumor repertoire similarity than basal-like.

The lymph nodes were axillary draining lymph nodes from breast cancer patients. MiXCR, run by TCRdb on the multiplex PCR reads, gives a single entry per CDR3 protein. The data contain over 150,000 distinct CDR3 sequences, about 32% of them seen just once; the ten biggest clones take up roughly 4%. This clonotype was picked up many times. The target antigen is unknown. Material for sequencing was axillary lymph node tissue. V gene TRBV7-6 combines with J gene TRBJ2-7, with 7 bases aligning to TRBD2. The sequence was obtained from a female donor with breast cancer. Some clones in this sample may be carry-over from other donors' samples. Here the CDR3 DNA reads TGTGCCAGCAGCTTTATGGATCGACTAGCTCTCAACGAGCAGTACTTC. It encodes CASSFMDRLALNEQYF.